This passage covers 11 T cell receptor beta chains from one sample sequenced in a study of technical replicates of blood from a handful of donors. The assay was immunoSEQ multiplex PCR, and TCRdb's table has in-frame clones only and misses some. The sample lists approximately 80,000 clones, 91% occurring once. Specimen: T cells isolated from PBMCs. These receptors were collected from a human donor in good health.

The table lists this clone with a count of one. V usage is TRBV7-9 and J usage is TRBJ2-7; 9 nucleotides agree with TRBD1. There are 15 residues in the CDR3. Germline CDR1 SEHNR, CDR2 FQNEAQ (reference sequence). The J segment lost 7 bases and the V segment lost 2 bases, leaving 9 bases of the junction unmatched. This CDR3 is CASSLTGTGPEEQYF. In nucleotides, the CDR3 is TGTGCCAGCAGCTTAACCGGGACAGGGCCCGAAGAGCAGTACTTC.

The rearrangement joins TRBV29-1 to TRBJ2-7; TRBD2 matches 10 bases. The CDR3 sequence is 13 residues long. Per the germline V gene, CDR1 is SQVTM and CDR2 is ANQGSEA. The V segment lost 5 bases and the J segment 6 bases; nucleotides outside the gene matches: 7. CDR3 loop: CSVHLAGAGEQYF. The DNA for the CDR3 is TGCAGCGTTCACCTAGCGGGAGCGGGCGAGCAGTACTTC.

The V call is TRBV27, the J call TRBJ2-7; the match to TRBD1 covers 8 bases. The CDR3 totals 14 residues. Germline lookup yields CDR1 MNHEY and CDR2 SMNVEV (reference sequence). V shed 4 bases and J 7 bases; nucleotides not matched to a gene: 9. The CDR3 coding sequence is TGTGCCAGCAGTTCCGGGACAGGAGCGTTTGAGCAGTACTTC. Encoded protein: CASSSGTGAFEQYF.

This chain joins TRBV19 and TRBJ2-5, with D perhaps matching TRBD1 (6 bases). This CDR3 region has 15 residues. CDR1 is LNHDA, CDR2 SQIVND, per germline (reference sequence). V was trimmed by 5 bases and J by 2 bases, leaving 15 bases between them. The CDR3 nucleotides read TGTGCCAGTAGTTCTCAGGGGTCGGGGCAAGAGACCCAGTACTTC. Translated, it gives CASSSQGSGQETQYF.

The rearrangement uses TRBV30 and TRBJ1-6; D perhaps matches TRBD1 (6 bases). Germline loops: CDR1 GTSNPN, CDR2 SVGIG (reference sequence). The CDR3 contains 14 residues. V was shortened by 3 bases and J by 7 bases, with 13 bases between the two germline ends. The CDR3 DNA reads as TGTGCCTGGAGGTACGGACAGCCAAATTCACCCCTCCACTTT. It specifies CAWRYGQPNSPLHF.

This clone has more than one count but fewer than ten. This chain uses TRBV7-9 with TRBJ1-1; D may be TRBD1 (6 bases). Germline V lookup: CDR1 SEHNR, CDR2 FQNEAQ (reference sequence). This CDR3 contains 14 residues. The V gene lost 0 bases and the J gene lost 5 bases, with 10 bases spanning the gap. The CDR3 DNA sequence: TGTGCCAGCAGCTTAGCGGACAGCTGGACTGAAGCTTTCTTT. It specifies CASSLADSWTEAFF.

This clone was seen only once. This rearrangement joins TRBV6-1 to TRBJ1-6, with 11 bases that match TRBD1. J lost 9 bases, V lost 5 bases, and 3 bases had no gene match. CDR3 length: 14 residues. CDR1 and CDR2 (germline): MNHNS, SASEGT. The CDR3 DNA sequence: TGTGCCAGCAGTCCGGGACAGGGGGGTTCACCCCTCCACTTT. It specifies CASSPGQGGSPLHF.

This rearrangement joins TRBV11-3 to TRBJ1-1; no firm D call. Germline CDR1 SGHNT, CDR2 YENEEA. There are 14 residues in the CDR3. Trimming removed 6 bases from V and 1 base from J, with 12 bases in between. The CDR3 coding sequence is TGTGCCAGCAGAATAGCCGAAGGGAACACTGAAGCTTTCTTT. It codes for CASRIAEGNTEAFF.

There are a few counts of this clone. The chain combines TRBV19 with TRBJ1-6; 9 positions agree with TRBD1. Germline CDR1 LNHDA, CDR2 SQIVND (reference sequence). The CDR3 totals 17 residues. J gave up 9 bases and V 3 bases, and 12 bases lay outside the gene matches. The CDR3 region has the DNA TGTGCCAGTAGTATCCCCCACAGGGGGCAGGGAGGTTCACCCCTCCACTTT. It encodes CASSIPHRGQGGSPLHF. The full variable domain, rest sourced from reference TRBV19 and TRBJ1-6, is DGGITQSPKYLFRKEGQNVTLSCEQNLNHDAMYWYRQDPGQGLRLIYYSQIVNDFQKGDIAEGYSVSREKKESFPLTVTSAQKNPTAFYLCASSIPHRGQGGSPLHFGNGTRLTVT.

This clone was counted a single time. V gene TRBV10-3 combines with J gene TRBJ1-1, with D tentatively TRBD1 (6 bases). CDR3 length equals 14 residues. V was clipped by 0 bases and J by 3 bases, with 8 bases between them. The germline CDR1 and CDR2 sequences are ENHRY and SYGVKD. This CDR3 is CAISESAGDTEAFF. CDR3 nucleotides: TGTGCCATCAGTGAGTCAGCAGGGGACACTGAAGCTTTCTTT.

The chain uses TRBV6-5 and TRBJ2-3; 7 bases map to TRBD2. The CDR3 extends over 16 amino acids. Germline V gene lookup returns CDR1 MNHEY and CDR2 SVGAGI. With 0 bases clipped from V and 2 bases from J, the junction kept 5 bases outside the gene matches. DNA of the CDR3: TGTGCCAGCAGTTACTCTTCGGGGGGTCACACAGATACGCAGTATTTT. Amino acids: CASSYSSGGHTDTQYF.